Presented here are 32 T cell receptor beta chains from one specimen sequenced in a study of blood T cell repertoires in COVID-19. Some clones are missing from TCRdb's copy, which holds only in-frame ones; the method was immunoSEQ multiplex PCR. The table has some 150,000 clones, about 90% seen once. The source material was peripheral blood. The receptors were gathered from a woman aged 55-70 years with acute or convalescent COVID-19.

V is TRBV12-3 or TRBV12-4 and J is TRBJ1-2; TRBD1 is a possible D gene (5 bases). Trimming took 5 bases from V and 8 from J, leaving 12 bases between them. The CDR3 is 12 residues long. In DNA form, the CDR3 reads TGTGCCAGCAGTCCTTCGTGGGGCGGCTACACCTTC. As protein: CASSPSWGGYTF.

The rearrangement links TRBV13 to TRBJ2-7; 8 bases are a match to TRBD2. The CDR3 is 19 amino acids. V trimming: 4 bases; J trimming: 7 bases; junction bases outside the gene matches: 24. The germline V gene encodes CDR1 PRHDT and CDR2 FYEKMQ (reference sequence). For the CDR3, the DNA is TGTGCCAGCAGCTCAGAGGGGCACTCCGGCGGGGGGACCAAAATAGAGCAGTACTTC. As protein: CASSSEGHSGGGTKIEQYF.

The V call is TRBV9, the J call TRBJ1-1; D unclear. The CDR3 has 13 amino acids. The germline gives CDR1 SGDLS, CDR2 YYNGEE. The germline V and J ends were trimmed by 1 base and 4 bases, with 8 bases remaining between them. The CDR3 sequence is CASSVMSGTEAFF. CDR3 DNA: TGTGCCAGCAGCGTAATGAGCGGCACTGAAGCTTTCTTT.

This sequence joins TRBV4-3 and TRBJ1-2, with D possibly TRBD1 on 6 matching bases. This CDR3 comprises 15 residues. Trimming removed 0 bases from V and 8 bases from J, with 16 bases in between. Germline CDR1 reads LGHNA; CDR2 reads YSLEER. The chain's CDR3 is CASSQDRFRGVGYTF. In DNA form, the CDR3 reads TGCGCCAGCAGCCAAGATCGATTCAGGGGAGTCGGCTACACCTTC.

The chain is built from TRBV5-1 and TRBJ1-2, with 9 bases matching TRBD1. This CDR3 is 15 amino acids long. V trimming: 0 bases; J trimming: 7 bases; junction bases outside the gene matches: 7. Germline assignment: CDR1 SGHRS and CDR2 YFSETQ. The CDR3 loop reads CASSLEDRGSGGYTF. The CDR3, as DNA: TGCGCCAGCAGCTTGGAGGACAGGGGTTCAGGTGGCTACACCTTC. Looking up the rest from reference TRBV5-1 and TRBJ1-2 gives the full variable domain: KAGVTQTPRYLIKTRGQQVTLSCSPISGHRSVSWYQQTPGQGLQFLFEYFSETQRNKGNFPGRFSGRQFSNSRSEMNVSTLELGDSALYLCASSLEDRGSGGYTFGSGTRLTVV.

The CDR3 here is CASAGGPSYSNQPQHF. The CDR3 nucleotides are TGTGCCAGCGCAGGGGGACCCTCCTATAGCAATCAGCCCCAGCATTTT. The chain recombines TRBV21-1 with TRBJ1-5; TRBD1 reflects the table's D call only, with no check against the DNA. TRBV21-1 is an annotated pseudogene. CDR3 length: 16 amino acids.

DNA of the CDR3: TGTGCCAGCATACGTCCGGGGGGGCCTCGATACGAGCAGTACTTC. It specifies CASIRPGGPRYEQYF. The chain has TRBV28 and TRBJ2-7; 8 positions match TRBD2. The V gene end was trimmed by 7 bases and the J gene end by 4 bases; junction bases not matched to a gene: 12. Germline V gene sequence: CDR1 MDHEN, CDR2 SYDVKM. The CDR3 covers 15 residues.

The chain has TRBV7-8 and TRBJ2-6, with 12 bases identical to TRBD2. Germline V gene data show CDR1 as SGHVS and CDR2 as FQNEAQ. CDR3 length: 19 amino acids. V shed 5 bases, J shed 0 bases, and the junction held 8 bases outside the gene matches. CDR3 nucleotide sequence: TGTGCCAGCAGCCCCCGAGGACTAGCGGGGAACTCTGGGGCCAACGTCCTGACTTTC. Its protein is CASSPRGLAGNSGANVLTF.

The chain links TRBV29-1 to TRBJ2-1, with TRBD2 matching 11 bases. With V trimmed by 4 bases and J by 2 bases, 1 base remained unmatched. CDR1 is SQVTM, CDR2 ANQGSEA, per germline. There are 14 residues in the CDR3. CDR3 in DNA: TGCAGCGTTGTAGCGGGGGGGCCCTACAATGAGCAGTTCTTC. It is translated as CSVVAGGPYNEQFF.

CDR3 nucleotide sequence: TGTGCCAGCAGTTACTCGAGGCGGGGGGGCCGCAATGAGCAGTTCTTC. Translation: CASSYSRRGGRNEQFF. This rearrangement joins TRBV6-5 to TRBJ2-1, with 9 bases aligning to TRBD2. The CDR3 totals 16 residues. Trimming removed 0 bases from V and 6 bases from J; junction bases left unmatched: 6. Germline CDR1 reads MNHEY; CDR2 reads SVGAGI.

V is TRBV7-2 and J is TRBJ2-1; weak D call: TRBD1 (6 bases). Germline CDR1 is SGHTA and CDR2 is FQGNSA. The CDR3 has 15 amino acids. V lost 0 bases and J 4 bases, leaving 10 bases between the germline ends. CDR3 residues: CASSLARGRYNEQFF. CDR3 nucleotide sequence: TGTGCCAGCAGCTTAGCCAGGGGCAGATACAATGAGCAGTTCTTC.

The chain links TRBV7-9 to TRBJ2-2; D remains ambiguous. This CDR3 spans 15 amino acids. V was cut by 4 bases and J by 3 bases, with 12 bases left in between. Germline V lookup: CDR1 SEHNR, CDR2 FQNEAQ (reference sequence). CDR3 sequence reads: CASSSAERYTGELFF. The CDR3 coding sequence is TGTGCCAGCAGCTCCGCCGAGAGGTACACCGGGGAGCTGTTTTTT.

The J gene is TRBJ1-6, the V gene TRBV19; D is ambiguous. This CDR3 spans 15 amino acids. CDR1 and CDR2 (germline): LNHDA, SQIVND (reference sequence). Trimming cost V 7 bases and J 1 base, with 11 bases left between them. For the CDR3, the DNA is TGTGCCAGTAATACTGGGAGGTCCTATAATTCACCCCTCCACTTT. Residues: CASNTGRSYNSPLHF.

This clone was recorded only once. The V call is TRBV19, the J call TRBJ2-1, with 8 bases fitting TRBD1. The V segment lost 3 bases and the J segment 8 bases; nucleotides outside the gene matches: 3. CDR3 length equals 13 residues. Germline V gene data show CDR1 as LNHDA and CDR2 as SQIVND (reference sequence). The CDR3: CASSMGDRYEQFF. The CDR3 DNA sequence: TGTGCCAGTAGTATGGGGGACAGGTATGAGCAGTTCTTC.

This clone has only a few counts. CDR3 amino acids: CASSVGQTDNQPQHF. The CDR3 DNA reads TGTGCCAGCAGTGTCGGACAGACCGACAATCAGCCCCAGCATTTT. This chain uses TRBV2 with TRBJ1-5; tentative D call: TRBD1 (6 bases). V was trimmed by 4 bases and J by 3 bases, leaving 13 bases between them. Germline V lookup: CDR1 SNHLY, CDR2 FYNNEI. The CDR3 contains 15 residues.

The V call is TRBV7-2, the J call TRBJ2-7, with 11 bases matching TRBD2. Losses at the gene ends were 5 bases for V and 7 bases for J; bases not matched to a gene: 10. CDR3 size: 15 residues. Germline values: CDR1 SGHTA, CDR2 FQGNSA. The CDR3 DNA is TGTGCCAGCAGCCAACTTAGCGGGGGGGCTAGGGAGCAGTACTTC. Its translation: CASSQLSGGAREQYF.

This rearrangement joins TRBV11-2 to TRBJ2-1, with 9 bases aligning to TRBD2. The CDR3 contains 18 residues. The V gene's germline CDR1 is SGHAT and CDR2 FQNNGV. DNA of the CDR3: TGTGCTACCACCAGAGCGGGGGGAACCCCTGCTCGACGCAATGAGCAGTTCTTC. Its translation: CATTRAGGTPARRNEQFF.

The V call is TRBV6-6, the J call TRBJ1-4; unclear D gene. The CDR3 contains 15 residues. Germline V gene sequence: CDR1 MNHNY, CDR2 SVGAGI (reference sequence). V gave up 2 bases and J gave up 6 bases, with 13 bases separating them. CDR3 nucleotide sequence: TGTGCCAGCAGTTACGGTCCCGGTCGGGATGAAAAACTGTTTTTT. Amino acids: CASSYGPGRDEKLFF.

The rearrangement links TRBV9 to TRBJ1-1; D unresolved. Germline V lookup: CDR1 SGDLS, CDR2 YYNGEE. With 8 bases removed from V and 3 bases from J, the gap between germline ends came to 26 bases. The CDR3 covers 17 residues. The CDR3 here is CARALLVGKRRYTEAFF. The CDR3 nucleotides are TGTGCCAGGGCCCTCCTAGTGGGCAAAAGGAGGTACACTGAAGCTTTCTTT.

The chain combines TRBV6-2 or TRBV6-3 with TRBJ2-5, with a weak D call TRBD2 (5 bases). The length of the CDR3 is 16 residues. Germline V lookup: CDR1 MNHEY, CDR2 SVGEGT. V was shortened by 2 bases and J by 1 base, with 14 bases between the two germline ends. Here the CDR3 DNA reads TGTGCCAGCAGTTACAGTCCTAGCCGAGTCCAAGAGACCCAGTACTTC. Protein: CASSYSPSRVQETQYF.

V and J are TRBV3-1 (or the pseudogene TRBV3-2) and TRBJ1-2, with 10 bases that match TRBD1. The CDR3 totals 16 residues. Trimming at V came to 3 bases and at J to 3 bases, leaving 7 bases not matched to a gene. Looked up from germline, CDR1 is LGHDT and CDR2 is YNNKEL (reference sequence). In DNA form, the CDR3 reads TGTGCCAGCAGCCAGACGACAGGGGGCGGCCACTATGGCTACACCTTC. Translating it yields CASSQTTGGGHYGYTF.

The chain has TRBV21-1 and TRBJ1-2; the D call TRBD1 from the table was never checked on the DNA. TRBV21-1 constitutes a pseudogene. The CDR3 is made up of 16 amino acids. The CDR3 loop is CASSNKGTGGKYGYTF. CDR3 in DNA: TGTGCCAGCAGCAATAAAGGGACAGGGGGTAAGTATGGCTACACCTTC.

This chain connects TRBV7-2 to TRBJ1-2; no clear D gene. Germline V gene data show CDR1 as SGHTA and CDR2 as FQGNSA. Trimming took off 1 base at V and 3 bases at J, with 3 bases between the two ends. The length of the CDR3 is 12 residues. The CDR3 sequence is CASSLGDYGYTF. CDR3 in DNA: TGTGCCAGCAGCTTAGGAGACTATGGCTACACCTTC.

This chain uses TRBV10-3 with TRBJ2-1, with 8 positions matching TRBD1. Germline-derived CDR1 and CDR2 are ENHRY and SYGVKD. The CDR3 has 16 amino acids. Trimming at V came to 8 bases and at J to 1 base, leaving 10 bases not matched to a gene. CDR3 residues: CAIWKGGTGSYNEQFF. The CDR3 DNA reads TGTGCCATCTGGAAGGGCGGGACAGGATCCTACAATGAGCAGTTCTTC.

The rearrangement links TRBV7-9 to TRBJ2-1, with a tentative D call TRBD1 (5 bases). CDR3 length equals 17 residues. V lost 2 bases and J 7 bases, leaving 21 bases between the germline ends. Germline loops: CDR1 SEHNR, CDR2 FQNEAQ (reference sequence). CDR3: CASSLSYQGSVGNEQFF. DNA of the CDR3: TGTGCCAGCAGCTTATCTTATCAGGGATCGGTAGGGAATGAGCAGTTCTTC. Full variable domain (outside the CDR3, taken from reference TRBV7-9 and TRBJ2-1): DTGVSQNPRHKITKRGQNVTFRCDPISEHNRLYWYRQTLGQGPEFLTYFQNEAQLEKSRLLSDRFSAERPKGSFSTLEIQRTEQGDSAMYLCASSLSYQGSVGNEQFFGPGTRLTVL.

The chain has TRBV5-1 and TRBJ2-5; maybe TRBD2 (6 bases). This CDR3 has 13 amino acids. Trimming took off 6 bases at V and 4 bases at J, with 13 bases between the two ends. The germline V gene encodes CDR1 SGHRS and CDR2 YFSETQ. The CDR3 DNA reads TGCGCCAGCAACAATGGGGGGACAGAGACCCAGTACTTC. Its protein product is CASNNGGTETQYF.

The genes are TRBV5-1 and TRBJ2-3; 8 bases align to TRBD2. The V gene's germline CDR1 is SGHRS and CDR2 YFSETQ. CDR3 length equals 15 residues. V trimming: 1 base; J trimming: 4 bases; junction bases outside the gene matches: 5. CDR3 bases: TGCGCCAGCAGCTTGTTCGGGGGGGCCCCAGATACGCAGTATTTT. It yields the protein CASSLFGGAPDTQYF.

The chain carries TRBV6-2 or TRBV6-3 and TRBJ2-6; the D is unclear. This CDR3 is built from 16 residues. V lost 0 bases, J lost 0 bases, and 6 bases lay in between. Germline V gene data show CDR1 as MNHEY and CDR2 as SVGEGT. CDR3 region: CASSYSWSSGANVLTF. Here the CDR3 DNA reads TGTGCCAGCAGTTACTCGTGGAGCTCTGGGGCCAACGTCCTGACTTTC.

The rearrangement uses TRBV3-1 (or the pseudogene TRBV3-2) and TRBJ2-4; D might be TRBD1 (6 bases). Germline V gene data show CDR1 as LGHDT and CDR2 as YNNKEL (reference sequence). Between the trimmed V and J ends, which lost 3 bases and 5 bases, there was a span of 11 bases. The length of the CDR3 is 14 residues. The CDR3 loop reads CASSHGQIENIQYF. CDR3 coding DNA: TGTGCCAGCAGCCACGGACAGATAGAAAACATTCAGTACTTC.

This chain connects TRBV27 to TRBJ1-6, with a tentative D call TRBD1 (5 bases). Germline CDR1 MNHEY, CDR2 SMNVEV (reference sequence). The CDR3 has 13 residues. V lost 5 bases and J 7 bases, leaving 9 bases between the germline ends. CDR3 nucleotides: TGTGCCAGCAGTGTTAACAGGAATTCACCCCTCCACTTT. It is translated as CASSVNRNSPLHF.

The rearrangement uses TRBV11-2 and TRBJ1-2; D not resolved. From germline, CDR1 is SGHAT and CDR2 FQNNGV. The germline V and J ends were trimmed by 2 bases and 5 bases, with 12 bases remaining between them. CDR3 length: 14 residues. CDR3 DNA: TGTGCCAGCAGCTTAACTGAGAGCGGATATGGCTACACCTTC. It yields the protein CASSLTESGYGYTF.

V and J are TRBV27 and TRBJ1-6, with 11 positions matching TRBD1. With 1 base clipped from V and 9 bases from J, the junction kept 11 bases outside the gene matches. Germline-derived CDR1 and CDR2 are MNHEY and SMNVEV (reference sequence). This CDR3 spans 18 amino acids. CDR3 residues: CASSLYLSPGTGGSPLHF. For the CDR3, the DNA is TGTGCCAGCAGTTTATATTTGTCCCCCGGGACAGGGGGTTCACCCCTCCACTTT.